This T cell receptor (beta chain) comes out of a study of control samples from healthy donors and cancer patients. This clone occurred once. Generated by immunoSEQ multiplex PCR, the TCRdb table keeps only in-frame clones and is missing some. Among 190,000 or so clones listed, 80% to 95% were seen once. The CDR3 runs to 14 residues. The V and J ends lost 2 bases and 7 bases respectively, with 12 bases between them. CDR1 is SNHLY, CDR2 FYNNEI, per germline. The genes are TRBV2 and TRBJ2-1, with D tentatively TRBD2 (6 bases). The specimen was blood. This TCR derives from a man aged 18 to 30 in good health. CDR3 bases: TGTGCCAGCAGTGAAAGGAGGGGTTCGAATGAGCAGTTCTTC. Residues: CASSERRGSNEQFF.